The 3 T cell receptor beta chains given below trace back to one sample, sequenced in a study of a mutant IDH1 vaccine in newly diagnosed glioma. Sequencing was performed with immunoSEQ multiplex PCR; in TCRdb, only in-frame clones are kept and a portion is missing. The sample shows 45,000 to 65,000 clones, about 91% of them seen only once. Time point: week 11, during vaccination. It was 300 ug of mutant IDH1 20-mer peptide that made up each vaccine dose, given with topical imiquimod. No antigen has been identified for these receptors. The sequencing here drew on PBMCs, taken from a glioma patient whose treatment included an IDH1 peptide vaccine. All receptors derive from a man in his fifties or sixties with glioma.

The V call is TRBV5-1, the J call TRBJ1-4, with a possible D match to TRBD1 (5 bases). From germline, CDR1 is SGHRS and CDR2 YFSETQ. The V end lost 3 bases, the J end lost 4 bases, and 16 bases lay between the germline ends. The CDR3 extends over 16 amino acids. CDR3 nucleotides: TGCGCCAGCAGCTCGGGGCGGGGACTGAGTAATGAAAAACTGTTTTTT. This encodes CASSSGRGLSNEKLFF.

V usage is TRBV30 and J usage is TRBJ2-5, with unresolved D. The J call may not be correct, given that the DNA end is closer to TRBJ2-7. Germline V gives CDR1 GTSNPN, CDR2 SVGIG (reference sequence). This CDR3 spans 11 amino acids. Written as DNA, the CDR3 is TGTGCCTGGAGTCCGGCCGACGAGCAGTACTTC. It translates to CAWSPADEQYF.

V usage is TRBV29-1 and J usage is TRBJ1-5; no firm D call. The CDR3 has 12 amino acids. V shed 4 bases and J shed 5 bases, with 9 bases lying between them. Germline CDR1 is SQVTM and CDR2 is ANQGSEA. The CDR3 DNA follows: TGCAGCGTTGGTTTCACCGATCAGCCCCAGCATTTT. Encoded protein: CSVGFTDQPQHF. Using reference TRBV29-1 and TRBJ1-5 for the parts outside the CDR3, the full variable domain is SAVISQKPSRDICQRGTSLTIQCQVDSQVTMMFWYRQQPGQSLTLIATANQGSEATYESGFVIDKFPISRPNLTFSTLTVSNMSPEDSSIYLCSVGFTDQPQHFGDGTRLSIL.